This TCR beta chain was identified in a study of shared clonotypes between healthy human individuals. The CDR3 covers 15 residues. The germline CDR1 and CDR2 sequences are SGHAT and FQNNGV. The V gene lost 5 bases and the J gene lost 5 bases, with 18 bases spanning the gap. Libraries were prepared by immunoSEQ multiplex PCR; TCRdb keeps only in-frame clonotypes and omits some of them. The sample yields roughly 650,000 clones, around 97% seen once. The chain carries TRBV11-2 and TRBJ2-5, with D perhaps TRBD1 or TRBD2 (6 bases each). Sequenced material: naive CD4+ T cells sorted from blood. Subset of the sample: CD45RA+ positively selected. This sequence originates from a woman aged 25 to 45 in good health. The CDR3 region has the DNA TGTGCCAGCAGCCCCCGGGGGCCCGTTGGGGAGACCCAGTACTTC. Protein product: CASSPRGPVGETQYF.